The 5 T cell receptor beta chains below come from one sample, sequenced in a study of CD8+CD57+ T cells in acquired aplastic anemia. Profiling of TCR beta VDJ combinations and CDR3 sequences used genomic DNA as template. Via MiXCR, TCRdb re-called the reads, giving one row per CDR3 protein. The table has approximately 200,000 distinct CDR3 sequences, around 60% seen once; the top ten hold 25% to 30%. The sequencing sample was made of sorted CD4+, CD8+, or CD8+CD57+ T cells (not recorded which) from PBMCs. Receptors were obtained from a human donor in good health.

Ten or more counts support this clonotype. The rearrangement uses TRBV7-9 and TRBJ2-7, with TRBD1 as a possible D gene (5 bases). The CDR3 runs 12 residues. Between the trimmed V and J ends, which lost 5 bases and 5 bases, there was a span of 10 bases. Looked up from germline, CDR1 is SEHNR and CDR2 is FQNEAQ (reference sequence). Written as DNA, the CDR3 is TGTGCCAGCAGCCAGGACACCCACGAGCAGTACTTC. It specifies CASSQDTHEQYF.

This clonotype was counted at least ten times. This rearrangement joins TRBV2 to TRBJ1-5; no clear D. The CDR3 consists of 14 residues. Between the trimmed V and J ends, which lost 2 bases and 9 bases, there was a span of 14 bases. The germline V gene encodes CDR1 SNHLY and CDR2 FYNNEI. The CDR3 nucleotides read TGTGCCAGCAGTGAATGGGCCAAAGCGACGCCCCAGCATTTT. This encodes CASSEWAKATPQHF.

The chain uses TRBV20-1 and TRBJ2-7; maybe TRBD1 (6 bases). CDR1 and CDR2 (germline): DFQATT, SNEGSKA (reference sequence). Trimming cost V 2 bases and J 0 bases, with 8 bases left between them. The CDR3 runs 13 residues. CDR3 nucleotide sequence: TGCAGTGCTAGAAAACAGGGCTCCTACGAGCAGTACTTC. This encodes CSARKQGSYEQYF.

This clonotype showed up many times. CDR3 residues: CASSAPLGVLTEAFF. In DNA, the CDR3 is TGTGCCAGCAGCGCTCCATTGGGGGTTTTGACTGAAGCTTTCTTT. J is TRBJ1-1 and V is TRBV5-4; D perhaps matches TRBD1 (5 bases). The CDR3 contains 15 residues. Germline V gene lookup returns CDR1 SGHNT and CDR2 YYREEE (reference sequence). V lost 4 bases and J lost 5, with 18 bases in between.

The CDR3 region is CASSLERLAGNFHNEQFF. CDR3 DNA: TGTGCCAGCAGCTTAGAACGGTTAGCGGGGAACTTTCACAATGAGCAGTTCTTC. This rearrangement joins TRBV7-8 to TRBJ2-1, with 8 bases aligning to TRBD2. CDR1 and CDR2 (germline): SGHVS, FQNEAQ. The V gene end was trimmed by 1 base and the J gene end by 5 bases; junction bases not matched to a gene: 13. The CDR3 spans 18 residues.